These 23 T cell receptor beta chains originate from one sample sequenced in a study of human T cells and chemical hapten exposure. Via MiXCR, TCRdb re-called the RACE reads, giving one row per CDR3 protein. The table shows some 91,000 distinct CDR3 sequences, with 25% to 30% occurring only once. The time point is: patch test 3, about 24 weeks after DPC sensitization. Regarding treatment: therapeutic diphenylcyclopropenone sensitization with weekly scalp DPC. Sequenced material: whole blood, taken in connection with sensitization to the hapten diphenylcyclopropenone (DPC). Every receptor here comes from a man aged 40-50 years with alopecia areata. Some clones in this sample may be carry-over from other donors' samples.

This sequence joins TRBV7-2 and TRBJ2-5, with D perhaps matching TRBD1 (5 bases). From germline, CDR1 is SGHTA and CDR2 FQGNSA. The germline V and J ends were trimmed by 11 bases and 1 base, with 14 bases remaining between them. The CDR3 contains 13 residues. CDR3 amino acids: CACQQGAQETQYF. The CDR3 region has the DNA TGTGCCTGCCAGCAGGGCGCCCAAGAGACCCAGTACTTC.

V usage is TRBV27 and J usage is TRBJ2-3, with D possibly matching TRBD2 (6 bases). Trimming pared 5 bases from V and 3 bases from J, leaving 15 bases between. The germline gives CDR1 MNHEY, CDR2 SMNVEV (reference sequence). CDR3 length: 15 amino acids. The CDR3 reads CASSHSGWGTDTQYF. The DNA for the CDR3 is TGTGCCAGCAGTCATAGCGGTTGGGGGACAGATACGCAGTATTTT.

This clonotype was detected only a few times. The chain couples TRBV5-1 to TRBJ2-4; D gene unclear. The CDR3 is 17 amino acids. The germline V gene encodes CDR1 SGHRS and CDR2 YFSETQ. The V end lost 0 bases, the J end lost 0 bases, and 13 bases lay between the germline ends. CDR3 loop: CASSLGGREEAKNIQYF. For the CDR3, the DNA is TGCGCCAGCAGCTTGGGAGGTCGAGAGGAAGCCAAAAACATTCAGTACTTC.

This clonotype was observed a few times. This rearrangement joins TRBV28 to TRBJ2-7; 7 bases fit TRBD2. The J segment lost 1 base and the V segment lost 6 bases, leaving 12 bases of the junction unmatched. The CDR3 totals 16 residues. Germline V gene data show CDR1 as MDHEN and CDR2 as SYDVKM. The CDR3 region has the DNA TGTGCCAGCAGGACCACAACTAGCGCCAGATCCTACGAGCAGTACTTC. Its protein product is CASRTTTSARSYEQYF.

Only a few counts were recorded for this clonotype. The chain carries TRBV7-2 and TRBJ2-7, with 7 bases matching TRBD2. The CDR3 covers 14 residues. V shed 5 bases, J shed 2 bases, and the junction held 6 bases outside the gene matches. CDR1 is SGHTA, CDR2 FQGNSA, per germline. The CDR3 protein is CASSRDYSTYEQYF. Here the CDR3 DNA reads TGTGCCAGCAGCCGGGACTACTCTACCTACGAGCAGTACTTC.

The CDR3 loop is CASSTTGAGELFF. In nucleotides, the CDR3 is TGTGCCAGCAGTACGACAGGTGCCGGGGAGCTGTTTTTT. The rearrangement links TRBV6-5 to TRBJ2-2; TRBD1 is a possible D gene (6 bases). Germline-derived CDR1 and CDR2 are MNHEY and SVGAGI. Trimming took off 5 bases at V and 6 bases at J, with 10 bases between the two ends. The CDR3 consists of 13 residues.

CDR3 in DNA: TGTGCCAGCAGTTTAGGCCGGAACCGAAGAAATGAGCAGTTCTTC. Amino acids: CASSLGRNRRNEQFF. This sequence joins TRBV27 and TRBJ2-1, with D hard to call. V was shortened by 2 bases and J by 7 bases, with 15 bases between the two germline ends. The germline V gene encodes CDR1 MNHEY and CDR2 SMNVEV (reference sequence). The CDR3 is 15 amino acids.

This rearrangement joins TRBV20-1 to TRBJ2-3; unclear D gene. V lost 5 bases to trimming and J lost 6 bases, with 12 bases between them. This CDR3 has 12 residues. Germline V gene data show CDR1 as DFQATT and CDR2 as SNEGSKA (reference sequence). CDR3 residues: CSAPGPLDTQYF. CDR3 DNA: TGCAGTGCTCCCGGACCCCTTGATACGCAGTATTTT.

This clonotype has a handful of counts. The CDR3 sequence: CSASQPGWESPLHF. CDR3 nucleotides: TGCAGTGCTAGTCAGCCAGGGTGGGAGTCACCCCTCCACTTT. The chain employs TRBV20-1 and TRBJ1-6; the D gene is possibly TRBD1 (5 bases). The CDR3 consists of 14 residues. V lost 3 bases and J 10 bases, leaving 16 bases between the germline ends. Germline lookup yields CDR1 DFQATT and CDR2 SNEGSKA (reference sequence).

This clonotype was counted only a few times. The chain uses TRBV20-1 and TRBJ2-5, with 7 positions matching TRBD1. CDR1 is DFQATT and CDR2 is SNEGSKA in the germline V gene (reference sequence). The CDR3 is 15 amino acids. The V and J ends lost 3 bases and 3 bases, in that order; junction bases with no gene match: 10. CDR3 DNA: TGCAGTGCTAGGGCGACAGGGACGGCCAAAGAGACCCAGTACTTC. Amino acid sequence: CSARATGTAKETQYF.

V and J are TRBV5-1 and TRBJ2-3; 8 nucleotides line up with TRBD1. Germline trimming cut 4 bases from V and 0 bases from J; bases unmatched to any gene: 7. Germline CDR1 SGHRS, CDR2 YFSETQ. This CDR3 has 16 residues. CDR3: CASSLGQAASTDTQYF. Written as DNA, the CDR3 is TGCGCCAGCAGCCTGGGACAGGCCGCTAGCACAGATACGCAGTATTTT.

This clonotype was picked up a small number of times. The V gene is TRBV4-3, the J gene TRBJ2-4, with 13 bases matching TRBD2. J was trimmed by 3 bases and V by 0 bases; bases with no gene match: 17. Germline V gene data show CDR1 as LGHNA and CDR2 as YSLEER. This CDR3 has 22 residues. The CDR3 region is CASSQDAVLSRLAGGFKNIQYF. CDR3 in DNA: TGCGCCAGCAGCCAAGATGCGGTTCTAAGCCGACTAGCGGGAGGATTCAAAAACATTCAGTACTTC.

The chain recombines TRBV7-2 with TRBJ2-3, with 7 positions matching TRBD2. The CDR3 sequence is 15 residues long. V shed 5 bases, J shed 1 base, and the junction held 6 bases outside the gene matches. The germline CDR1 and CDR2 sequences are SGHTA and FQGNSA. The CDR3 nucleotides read TGTGCCAGCAGCCGGATTGGGGGGGGCACAGATACGCAGTATTTT. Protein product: CASSRIGGGTDTQYF.

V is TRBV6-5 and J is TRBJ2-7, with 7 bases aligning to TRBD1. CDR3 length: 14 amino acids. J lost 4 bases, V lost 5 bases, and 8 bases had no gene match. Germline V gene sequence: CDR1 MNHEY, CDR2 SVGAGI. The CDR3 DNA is TGTGCCAGCAGTCCGACGACAGGGATGTACGAGCAGTACTTC. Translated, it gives CASSPTTGMYEQYF.

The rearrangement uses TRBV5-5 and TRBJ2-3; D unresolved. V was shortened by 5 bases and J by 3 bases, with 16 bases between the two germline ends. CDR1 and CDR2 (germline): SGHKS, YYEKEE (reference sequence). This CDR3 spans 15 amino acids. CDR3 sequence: CASSSIPGLTDTQYF. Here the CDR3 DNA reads TGTGCCAGCAGTTCCATTCCGGGCCTAACAGATACGCAGTATTTT.

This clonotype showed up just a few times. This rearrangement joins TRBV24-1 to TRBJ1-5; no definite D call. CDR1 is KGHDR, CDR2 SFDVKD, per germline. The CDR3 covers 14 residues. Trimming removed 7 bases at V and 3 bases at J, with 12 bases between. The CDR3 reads CATRAKDPNQPQHF. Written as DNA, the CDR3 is TGTGCCACCAGGGCCAAGGACCCCAATCAGCCCCAGCATTTT.

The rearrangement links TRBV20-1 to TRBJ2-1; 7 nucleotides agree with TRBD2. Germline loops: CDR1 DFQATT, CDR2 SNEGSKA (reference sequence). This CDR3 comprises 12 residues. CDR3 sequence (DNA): TGCAGCGGACTAGTTGACCACAATGAGCAGTTCTTC. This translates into CSGLVDHNEQFF.

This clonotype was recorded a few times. The CDR3 sequence is CASSVGVQRHTDTQYF. CDR3 nucleotides: TGTGCCAGCAGCGTAGGGGTTCAGCGCCACACAGATACGCAGTATTTT. This chain joins TRBV9 and TRBJ2-3; no clear D gene. This CDR3 contains 16 residues. Germline assignment: CDR1 SGDLS and CDR2 YYNGEE. V was clipped by 0 bases and J by 2 bases, with 13 bases between them.

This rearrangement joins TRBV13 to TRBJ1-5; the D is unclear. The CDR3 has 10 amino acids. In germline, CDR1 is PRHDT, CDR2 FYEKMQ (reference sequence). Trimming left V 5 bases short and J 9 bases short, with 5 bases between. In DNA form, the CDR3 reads TGTGCCAGCAGCCCCTCGCCCCAGCATTTT. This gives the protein CASSPSPQHF.

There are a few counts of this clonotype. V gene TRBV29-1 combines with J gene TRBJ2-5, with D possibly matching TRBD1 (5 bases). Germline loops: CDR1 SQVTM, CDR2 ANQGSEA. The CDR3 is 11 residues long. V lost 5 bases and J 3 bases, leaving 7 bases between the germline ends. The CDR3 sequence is CSVTGKETQYF. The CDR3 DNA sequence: TGCAGCGTTACAGGAAAAGAGACCCAGTACTTC.

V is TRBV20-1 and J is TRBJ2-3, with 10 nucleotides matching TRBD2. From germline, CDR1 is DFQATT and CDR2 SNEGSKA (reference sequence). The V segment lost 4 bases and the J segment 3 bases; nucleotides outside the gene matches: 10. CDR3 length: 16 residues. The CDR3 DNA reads TGCAGTGCTACCCATCAGACTAGCGGGCTGACAGATACGCAGTATTTT. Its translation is CSATHQTSGLTDTQYF.

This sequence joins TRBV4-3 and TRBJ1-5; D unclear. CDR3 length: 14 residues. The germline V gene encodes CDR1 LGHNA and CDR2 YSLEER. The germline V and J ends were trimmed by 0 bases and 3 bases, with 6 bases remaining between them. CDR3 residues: CASSQEINNQPQHF. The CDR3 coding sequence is TGCGCCAGCAGCCAAGAAATAAACAATCAGCCCCAGCATTTT.

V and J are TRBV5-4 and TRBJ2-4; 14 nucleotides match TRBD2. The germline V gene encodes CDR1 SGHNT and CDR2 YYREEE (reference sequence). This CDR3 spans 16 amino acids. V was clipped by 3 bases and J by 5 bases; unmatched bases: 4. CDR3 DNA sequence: TGTGCCAGCAGCTCAGGACTAGCGGGAGGCGAAAACATTCAGTACTTC. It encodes CASSSGLAGGENIQYF.